Below, 25 T cell receptor beta chains from the same sample are listed, as sequenced in a study of cytomegalovirus exposure and HLA in healthy donors. The PCR employed 60 Vbeta primers together with 13 Jbeta primers. The method was immunoSEQ multiplex PCR; TCRdb's version includes in-frame clones alone and lacks a portion of them. Among approximately 100,000 clones listed, about 75% were seen once. The specimen sequenced was PBMCs. The receptors here all came from a woman between 40 and 50 years old in good health and CMV-seronegative.

As DNA, the CDR3 is TGTGCCAGCTCTACCTCAGGGCCTGGCACTGAAGCTTTCTTT. As protein: CASSTSGPGTEAFF. This rearrangement joins TRBV18 to TRBJ1-1, with TRBD1 as a possible D gene (5 bases). Trimming took 6 bases from V and 4 from J, leaving 15 bases between them. The CDR3 is 14 residues long. The germline gives CDR1 KGHSH, CDR2 LQKENI. Variable domain in full (rest from reference TRBV18 and TRBJ1-1): NAGVMQNPRHLVRRRGQEARLRCSPMKGHSHVYWYRQLPEEGLKFMVYLQKENIIDESGMPKERFSAEFPKEGPSILRIQQVVRGDSAAYFCASSTSGPGTEAFFGQGTRLTVV.

Regarding this clone: An end of the junction differs from the germline gene, which may be a read error. The chain joins TRBV4-2 to TRBJ1-6, with 9 bases that match TRBD1. The length of the CDR3 is 15 residues. Germline V CDR1 and CDR2: LGHNA, YNFKEQ. The CDR3 here is CASSRRDRDNSPLHF. CDR3 sequence (DNA): TGTGCCAGCAGCAGGCGGGACAGGGATAACTCACCCCTCCACTTT.

This chain joins TRBV18 and TRBJ1-3, with 10 nucleotides matching TRBD1. The V and J ends lost 7 bases and 0 bases, in that order; junction bases with no gene match: 15. The CDR3 spans 19 residues. The germline gives CDR1 KGHSH, CDR2 LQKENI. The CDR3 is CASWPGQGSIYDSGNTIYF. CDR3 nucleotide sequence: TGTGCCAGCTGGCCGGGACAGGGGTCAATTTACGACTCTGGAAACACCATATATTTT.

V and J are TRBV11-2 and TRBJ2-7; 9 nucleotides match TRBD1. The germline gives CDR1 SGHAT, CDR2 FQNNGV. This CDR3 is 15 amino acids long. V shed 6 bases, J shed 3 bases, and the junction held 9 bases outside the gene matches. CDR3 nucleotide sequence: TGTGCCAGCAGACCGGGACAGGGTTATTACTACGAGCAGTACTTC. Amino acids: CASRPGQGYYYEQYF.

The V gene is TRBV27, the J gene TRBJ2-1; TRBD2 is a possible D gene (6 bases). The germline V gene has CDR1 MNHEY and CDR2 SMNVEV (reference sequence). The CDR3 loop spans 14 amino acids. Trimming took off 3 bases at V and 4 bases at J, with 10 bases between the two ends. The CDR3 bases are TGTGCCAGCAGTTTCACAGCGGGTTACAATGAGCAGTTCTTC. Its protein is CASSFTAGYNEQFF.

The chain joins TRBV19 to TRBJ1-2, with D possibly TRBD1 on 6 matching bases. CDR3 length: 12 amino acids. Germline V gives CDR1 LNHDA, CDR2 SQIVND (reference sequence). Trimming took 9 bases from V and 8 from J, leaving 16 bases between them. CDR3 region: CASGTQGWGYTF. Written as DNA, the CDR3 is TGTGCCAGCGGGACACAGGGTTGGGGCTACACCTTC. Using reference TRBV19 and TRBJ1-2 for the parts outside the CDR3, the full variable domain is DGGITQSPKYLFRKEGQNVTLSCEQNLNHDAMYWYRQDPGQGLRLIYYSQIVNDFQKGDIAEGYSVSREKKESFPLTVTSAQKNPTAFYLCASGTQGWGYTFGSGTRLTVV.

This sequence joins TRBV29-1 and TRBJ1-5, with a tentative D call TRBD1 (5 bases). Per germline, CDR1 SQVTM and CDR2 ANQGSEA. The CDR3 length is 15 residues. The V end was cut by 3 bases, the J end by 2 bases, with 14 bases between. The DNA of the CDR3 is TGCAGCGTTGAGATCGGGGGAAGCGGCAATCAGCCCCAGCATTTT. Encoded protein: CSVEIGGSGNQPQHF.

The V gene is TRBV5-1, the J gene TRBJ1-1; D is unresolved. The CDR3 contains 13 residues. Trimming took off 0 bases at V and 5 bases at J, with 8 bases between the two ends. Germline V gives CDR1 SGHRS, CDR2 YFSETQ. The CDR3 DNA reads as TGCGCCAGCAGCTTGGGAGCAGCGACTGAAGCTTTCTTT. Encoded protein: CASSLGAATEAFF. The full variable domain, with the rest looked up from reference TRBV5-1 and TRBJ1-1, is KAGVTQTPRYLIKTRGQQVTLSCSPISGHRSVSWYQQTPGQGLQFLFEYFSETQRNKGNFPGRFSGRQFSNSRSEMNVSTLELGDSALYLCASSLGAATEAFFGQGTRLTVV.

The rearrangement joins TRBV5-1 to TRBJ1-1, with D possibly being TRBD1 (5 bases). Trimming removed 4 bases at V and 3 bases at J, with 13 bases between. Per the germline V gene, CDR1 is SGHRS and CDR2 is YFSETQ. The CDR3 sequence is 14 residues long. CDR3 loop: CASSGTGGDTEAFF. DNA of the CDR3: TGCGCCAGCAGCGGTACGGGGGGGGACACTGAAGCTTTCTTT.

The chain employs TRBV19 and TRBJ1-3; TRBD1 matches 8 bases. The CDR3 is 14 amino acids. The germline gives CDR1 LNHDA, CDR2 SQIVND (reference sequence). Germline trimming cut 8 bases from V and 0 bases from J; bases unmatched to any gene: 3. The CDR3 DNA follows: TGTGCCAGTGGGACAGGCTCCTCTGGAAACACCATATATTTT. It encodes CASGTGSSGNTIYF.

The chain recombines TRBV11-2 with TRBJ2-3; the match to TRBD2 covers 9 bases. Germline V gene data show CDR1 as SGHAT and CDR2 as FQNNGV. There are 14 residues in the CDR3. The ends lost 4 bases at V and 8 bases at J; junction bases unmatched: 7. As DNA, the CDR3 is TGTGCCAGCAGCTCAGAGCGGGGGGTTGTTACGCAGTATTTT. As protein: CASSSERGVVTQYF.

The chain has TRBV5-6 and TRBJ2-2, with 7 bases lining up with TRBD1. The CDR3 runs to 15 residues. The V segment lost 4 bases and the J segment 1 base; nucleotides outside the gene matches: 4. From germline, CDR1 is SGHDT and CDR2 YYEEEE. The CDR3 DNA is TGTGCCAGCAGCCGGGGACAGCTGAACACCGGGGAGCTGTTTTTT. This encodes CASSRGQLNTGELFF.

This rearrangement joins TRBV4-2 to TRBJ2-1; D possibly corresponds to TRBD2 (6 bases). This CDR3 comprises 13 residues. Trimming took 4 bases from V and 12 from J, leaving 16 bases between them. Germline assignment: CDR1 LGHNA and CDR2 YNFKEQ. The DNA of the CDR3 is TGTGCCAGCAGCCCCATGCCCCAGGAGGGGCAGTTCTTC. Translated, it gives CASSPMPQEGQFF.

J is TRBJ1-1 and V is TRBV6-5, with a weak D call TRBD1 (6 bases). Trimming took off 0 bases at V and 0 bases at J, with 8 bases between the two ends. The CDR3 contains 15 residues. From germline, CDR1 is MNHEY and CDR2 SVGAGI. CDR3: CASSYSWTVNTEAFF. As DNA, the CDR3 is TGTGCCAGCAGTTACTCGTGGACAGTGAACACTGAAGCTTTCTTT.

The rearrangement links TRBV7-2 to TRBJ2-3; TRBD2 agrees at 9 bases. Germline V gives CDR1 SGHTA, CDR2 FQGNSA. This CDR3 contains 16 residues. The V gene end was trimmed by 1 base and the J gene end by 2 bases; junction bases not matched to a gene: 4. Written as DNA, the CDR3 is TGTGCCAGCAGCTTAGGAAGCGGGGGGCTCACAGATACGCAGTATTTT. Amino acid sequence: CASSLGSGGLTDTQYF.

The chain links TRBV18 to TRBJ1-1; 7 nucleotides line up with TRBD1. The CDR3 length is 14 residues. Germline lookup yields CDR1 KGHSH and CDR2 LQKENI. V lost 3 bases, J lost 4 bases, and 5 bases stayed unmatched. CDR3 bases: TGTGCCAGCTCACCTGGGCCAGGGGGCACTGAAGCTTTCTTT. Amino acids: CASSPGPGGTEAFF.

The table lists this clone with a few counts. This sequence joins TRBV18 and TRBJ1-5; D gene uncertain. V was trimmed by 4 bases and J by 5 bases, leaving 18 bases between them. The CDR3 totals 16 residues. Germline CDR1 reads KGHSH; CDR2 reads LQKENI. The chain's CDR3 is CASSRSPGQPYQPQHF. CDR3 in DNA: TGTGCCAGCTCACGTTCTCCGGGTCAACCCTATCAGCCCCAGCATTTT. The full variable domain, completed using reference TRBV18 and TRBJ1-5, is NAGVMQNPRHLVRRRGQEARLRCSPMKGHSHVYWYRQLPEEGLKFMVYLQKENIIDESGMPKERFSAEFPKEGPSILRIQQVVRGDSAAYFCASSRSPGQPYQPQHFGDGTRLSIL.

Regarding this clone: Likely a read error: the CDR3 ends without its conserved phenylalanine or tryptophan. The chain employs TRBV4-3 and TRBJ1-4; D gene ambiguous. The CDR3 has 15 amino acids. Germline assignment: CDR1 LGHNA and CDR2 YSLEER. Trimming stripped 3 bases from V and 7 bases from J, with 15 bases between. CDR3 sequence (DNA): TGCGCCAGCAGCCAGAATCGAGGGTTCGGTGAAAAACTGTTTGTT. Protein: CASSQNRGFGEKLFV.

The chain employs TRBV18 and TRBJ1-5; D not certain. CDR3 length equals 15 residues. From germline, CDR1 is KGHSH and CDR2 LQKENI. The V end was cut by 2 bases, the J end by 4 bases, with 12 bases between. The CDR3 coding sequence is TGTGCCAGCTCACCAGGCGCAGGCCGAAATCAGCCCCAGCATTTT. Its translation is CASSPGAGRNQPQHF. The full variable domain, in which reference TRBV18 and TRBJ1-5 provide the parts outside the CDR3, is NAGVMQNPRHLVRRRGQEARLRCSPMKGHSHVYWYRQLPEEGLKFMVYLQKENIIDESGMPKERFSAEFPKEGPSILRIQQVVRGDSAAYFCASSPGAGRNQPQHFGDGTRLSIL.

V usage is TRBV5-1 and J usage is TRBJ1-6; D not certain. Trimming removed 1 base from V and 7 bases from J, with 6 bases in between. The CDR3 is 13 amino acids. From germline, CDR1 is SGHRS and CDR2 YFSETQ. The CDR3 here is CASSLTGNSPLHF. CDR3 sequence (DNA): TGCGCCAGCAGCTTGACCGGGAATTCACCCCTCCACTTT.

The V gene is TRBV2, the J gene TRBJ1-1, with unresolved D. Germline V gene lookup returns CDR1 SNHLY and CDR2 FYNNEI. This CDR3 is 11 amino acids long. DNA for the CDR3: TGTGCATTCCGACAGAACACTGAAGCTTTCTTT. Translation gives CAFRQNTEAFF.

This sequence joins TRBV11-2 and TRBJ1-3, with 7 nucleotides matching TRBD1. Germline V gives CDR1 SGHAT, CDR2 FQNNGV. This CDR3 has 17 residues. V gave up 5 bases and J gave up 9 bases; unmatched junction bases: 19. This CDR3 is CASSPEYEGGHRSTIYF. CDR3 sequence (DNA): TGTGCCAGCAGCCCCGAGTATGAAGGGGGCCACCGGAGCACCATATATTTT.

This chain links TRBV6-5 with TRBJ1-2; D is unclear. Trimming stripped 4 bases from V and 4 bases from J, with 13 bases between. The CDR3 runs 14 residues. The V gene's germline CDR1 is MNHEY and CDR2 SVGAGI. CDR3 sequence (DNA): TGTGCCAGCAGTTCCCCGAGAACGGTCTATGGCTACACCTTC. Protein sequence: CASSSPRTVYGYTF.

This chain joins TRBV9 and TRBJ2-5; 7 nucleotides line up with TRBD1. This CDR3 has 15 residues. CDR1 is SGDLS, CDR2 YYNGEE, per germline. V lost 4 bases to trimming and J lost 3 bases; unmatched junction nucleotides: 9. CDR3 sequence (DNA): TGTGCCAGCAGCCCCTGGACAGGTGGGGAAGAGACCCAGTACTTC. It codes for CASSPWTGGEETQYF. Supplemented by reference TRBV9 and TRBJ2-5, the full variable domain reads DSGVTQTPKHLITATGQRVTLRCSPRSGDLSVYWYQQSLDQGLQFLIQYYNGEERAKGNILERFSAQQFPDLHSELNLSSLELGDSALYFCASSPWTGGEETQYFGPGTRLLVL.

The chain has TRBV7-9 and TRBJ1-2, with D tentatively TRBD1 (6 bases). Trimming cost V 1 base and J 4 bases, with 13 bases left between them. The germline V gene encodes CDR1 SEHNR and CDR2 FQNEAQ (reference sequence). CDR3 length equals 15 residues. The CDR3: CASSLGWDTVYGYTF. CDR3 nucleotide sequence: TGTGCCAGCAGCTTAGGATGGGACACCGTCTATGGCTACACCTTC.